One sample yielded the 21 T cell receptor beta chains listed below, sequenced in a study of blood T cell repertoires in COVID-19. Assay: immunoSEQ multiplex PCR; the TCRdb copy retains only in-frame clones and omits some. The data contain 650,000 to 800,000 clones, approximately 90% of them singletons. Specimen: peripheral blood. The receptor set was obtained from a woman between 18 and 29 years old with acute or convalescent COVID-19.

This chain connects TRBV27 to TRBJ1-2; 8 positions agree with TRBD1. Germline trimming cut 6 bases from V and 4 bases from J; bases unmatched to any gene: 4. The CDR3 is 13 residues long. The germline V gene encodes CDR1 MNHEY and CDR2 SMNVEV (reference sequence). This CDR3 is CASRPGTGYGYTF. CDR3 in DNA: TGTGCCAGCAGACCCGGGACAGGCTATGGCTACACCTTC.

The chain's CDR3 is CASSDYPTGAQEPQHF. The CDR3 bases are TGCGCCAGCAGCGATTACCCTACAGGGGCCCAGGAGCCCCAGCATTTT. The chain combines TRBV5-1 with TRBJ1-5, with 7 bases identical to TRBD1. Germline V gene sequence: CDR1 SGHRS, CDR2 YFSETQ. This CDR3 is built from 16 residues. V gave up 4 bases and J gave up 8 bases; unmatched junction bases: 15.

The rearrangement links TRBV4-2 to TRBJ2-3; no firm D call. Between the trimmed V and J ends, which lost 4 bases and 2 bases, there was a span of 25 bases. CDR3 length: 19 amino acids. Germline V gene sequence: CDR1 LGHNA, CDR2 YNFKEQ. The CDR3 nucleotides are TGTGCCAGCAGCCTAACGGTTTATCACTCTTTCTTCCACACAGATACGCAGTATTTT. The encoded protein is CASSLTVYHSFFHTDTQYF.

The chain combines TRBV4-1 with TRBJ2-7, with D maybe TRBD1 (6 bases). This CDR3 comprises 15 residues. V lost 3 bases and J lost 3, with 15 bases in between. Germline CDR1 and CDR2: MGHRA and YSYEKL. CDR3 coding DNA: TGCGCCAGCAGCCAGGAGGACAGCACAAACTACGAGCAGTACTTC. This gives the protein CASSQEDSTNYEQYF.

This clone is a singleton in its sample. The chain joins TRBV10-3 to TRBJ2-2; maybe TRBD1 (5 bases). CDR3 length: 15 residues. V was trimmed by 6 bases and J by 7 bases, leaving 18 bases between them. Per germline, CDR1 ENHRY and CDR2 SYGVKD. This chain's CDR3 is CAIRNGRGDSGELFF. The CDR3 DNA sequence: TGTGCCATCAGAAACGGACGAGGAGACAGCGGGGAGCTGTTTTTT.

J is TRBJ2-3 and V is TRBV10-3, with 9 positions matching TRBD1. The CDR3 has 14 amino acids. The J segment lost 1 base and the V segment lost 6 bases, leaving 2 bases of the junction unmatched. Germline CDR1 ENHRY, CDR2 SYGVKD. The CDR3 DNA follows: TGTGCCATCAGAGGGGACAGGGGCACAGATACGCAGTATTTT. Encoded protein: CAIRGDRGTDTQYF.

In this sample, this clone turned up a few times. This sequence joins TRBV11-2 and TRBJ2-7; D remains unclear. The CDR3 is made up of 13 amino acids. Trimming removed 0 bases at V and 7 bases at J, with 10 bases between. Germline V gene lookup returns CDR1 SGHAT and CDR2 FQNNGV. The CDR3 DNA reads TGTGCCAGCAGCTTAGATCCCGCGAGGGAGCAGTACTTC. Protein product: CASSLDPAREQYF.

This clone was seen a single time. This rearrangement joins TRBV10-3 to TRBJ1-3, with 7 bases aligning to TRBD1. J lost 4 bases, V lost 10 bases, and 7 bases had no gene match. Germline loops: CDR1 ENHRY, CDR2 SYGVKD. The CDR3 length is 13 residues. CDR3 sequence: CATTGTVGNTIYF. CDR3 sequence (DNA): TGTGCCACCACGGGGACAGTAGGAAACACCATATATTTT.

Worth noting for this clone: Other DNA variants within this sample encode the same CDR3. The chain recombines TRBV14 with TRBJ1-1; tentative D call: TRBD1 (6 bases). Germline V gene sequence: CDR1 SGHDN, CDR2 FVKESK. V was trimmed by 3 bases and J by 4 bases, leaving 9 bases between them. The CDR3 consists of 13 residues. This CDR3 is CASSQVQGTEAFF. In nucleotides, the CDR3 is TGTGCCAGCAGCCAGGTACAGGGCACTGAAGCTTTCTTT. Filled out from reference TRBV14 and TRBJ1-1, the complete variable domain reads EAGVTQFPSHSVIEKGQTVTLRCDPISGHDNLYWYRRVMGKEIKFLLHFVKESKQDESGMPNNRFLAERTGGTYSTLKVQPAELEDSGVYFCASSQVQGTEAFFGQGTRLTVV.

This clone was observed a single time. The J gene is TRBJ1-6, the V gene TRBV6-2 or TRBV6-3, with a tentative D call TRBD1 (6 bases). V was clipped by 2 bases and J by 9 bases, with 8 bases between them. The CDR3 loop spans 13 amino acids. The germline CDR1 and CDR2 sequences are MNHEY and SVGEGT. The CDR3, as DNA: TGTGCCAGCAGTTACGGGACAACTTCACCCCTCCACTTT. Residues: CASSYGTTSPLHF.

V usage is TRBV21-1 and J usage is TRBJ2-4; TRBD2, the table's D call, lacks a check against the DNA. TRBV21-1 is annotated as a pseudogene. This CDR3 has 19 amino acids. CDR3 in amino acids: CASSNGLAGGDVAKNIQYF. The CDR3 nucleotides read TGTGCCAGCAGCAATGGTCTAGCGGGGGGCGATGTAGCCAAAAACATTCAGTACTTC.

The rearrangement uses TRBV30 and TRBJ1-1; the D gene is possibly TRBD1 (6 bases). CDR1 and CDR2 from the germline V gene are GTSNPN and SVGIG (reference sequence). Trimming took 4 bases from V and 1 from J, leaving 13 bases between them. CDR3 length equals 14 residues. CDR3 DNA sequence: TGTGCCTGGACCTTATGGGGGCCGAACACTGAAGCTTTCTTT. It codes for CAWTLWGPNTEAFF.

The table lists this clone with a count of one. CDR3 nucleotide sequence: TGCGCCAGCAGTCCGAGGAATCGACAGGGGGACACTGAAGCTTTCTTT. It translates to CASSPRNRQGDTEAFF. This chain links TRBV23-1 with TRBJ1-1; 9 bases agree with TRBD1. TRBV23-1 is an ORF; its function is uncertain. This CDR3 has 16 residues. The V and J ends lost 4 bases and 3 bases, in that order; junction bases with no gene match: 9.

V gene TRBV5-1 combines with J gene TRBJ1-1; maybe TRBD1 (5 bases). With 2 bases removed from V and 2 bases from J, the gap between germline ends came to 13 bases. Germline V gives CDR1 SGHRS, CDR2 YFSETQ. CDR3 length: 15 amino acids. The CDR3: CASSLYRGDNTEAFF. In nucleotides, the CDR3 is TGCGCCAGCAGCTTATATAGGGGCGATAACACTGAAGCTTTCTTT.

The chain has TRBV10-3 and TRBJ2-3; D not resolved. CDR1 ENHRY and CDR2 SYGVKD come from the germline V gene. Trimming pared 6 bases from V and 0 bases from J, leaving 25 bases between. The CDR3 contains 19 residues. CDR3: CAIRETVLTLKASTDTQYF. The CDR3 DNA follows: TGTGCCATCAGGGAAACAGTCCTCACCTTAAAAGCTAGCACAGATACGCAGTATTTT.

J is TRBJ1-3 and V is TRBV4-1; TRBD1 matches 7 bases. Germline CDR1 and CDR2: MGHRA and YSYEKL. Unmatched junction bases numbered 18, after V lost 0 bases and J lost 4 bases. CDR3 length equals 20 residues. CDR3 in DNA: TGCGCCAGCAGCCAAGATACCGGCCCGGGACAGATATTAGGGGGAAACACCATATATTTT. Translated, it gives CASSQDTGPGQILGGNTIYF.

Note on this clone: The sample contains more than one DNA sequence encoding this CDR3. The genes are TRBV28 and TRBJ1-2; unclear D gene. Germline V gives CDR1 MDHEN, CDR2 SYDVKM. This CDR3 spans 14 amino acids. Deletions cut 5 bases from V and 5 bases from J, with 15 bases between. CDR3 protein: CASSPGSSFYGYTF. CDR3 nucleotide sequence: TGTGCCAGCAGTCCCGGGTCTTCATTTTATGGCTACACCTTC.

The chain combines TRBV4-1 with TRBJ2-5; D might be TRBD2 (6 bases). There are 15 residues in the CDR3. V lost 0 bases, J lost 5 bases, and 13 bases lay in between. CDR1 MGHRA and CDR2 YSYEKL come from the germline V gene. The CDR3 DNA is TGCGCCAGCAGCCAAGAGTGGGGGAGGACGGAGACCCAGTACTTC. Protein: CASSQEWGRTETQYF.

The chain combines TRBV6-5 with TRBJ2-3; 11 nucleotides agree with TRBD1. The CDR3 totals 15 residues. V dropped 6 bases and J dropped 6; count of bases not matched to a gene: 8. Looked up from germline, CDR1 is MNHEY and CDR2 is SVGAGI. CDR3 sequence: CASSRGQGGLDTQYF. Written as DNA, the CDR3 is TGTGCCAGCAGCCGGGGACAGGGGGGTTTGGATACGCAGTATTTT.

The CDR3 loop reads CATSDPAGENYNEQFF. CDR3 nucleotide sequence: TGTGCCACCAGTGACCCGGCGGGGGAGAACTACAATGAGCAGTTCTTC. The chain uses TRBV24-1 and TRBJ2-1; TRBD2 agrees at 7 bases. J gave up 3 bases and V 4 bases, and 8 bases lay outside the gene matches. Germline V gives CDR1 KGHDR, CDR2 SFDVKD. CDR3 size: 16 residues.

The chain combines TRBV12-3 or TRBV12-4 with TRBJ1-1, with a tentative D call TRBD1 (5 bases). V gave up 6 bases and J gave up 5 bases, with 13 bases separating them. CDR3 size: 13 residues. The CDR3 coding sequence is TGTGCCAGCAGCAAATCGACAGCAACTGAAGCTTTCTTT. Its protein product is CASSKSTATEAFF.